The 2 T cell receptor beta chains listed next were all sequenced from one sample in a study of cytomegalovirus exposure and HLA in healthy donors (dated by TCRdb to between 2016 and 2019). Library preparation used the immunoSEQ multiplex PCR assay. For the multiplex PCR, a mixture combining 60 forward primers for TCR Vbeta segments and 13 reverse primers for TCR Jbeta segments was used. TCRdb took this table from immuneACCESS and kept in-frame rearrangements with V and J called. Such tables lack part of the clones; where checked against another copy, unresolved V genes explain under half of the gap, and the rest is unexplained. This sample has roughly 120,000 clones in its table, and around 86% of those were observed once. The ten largest account for more than 1.5% of the sample. The sample consisted of PBMCs. The source of these receptors is a man in his forties in good health and CMV-seronegative.

The genes are TRBV11-2 and TRBJ1-1; possibly TRBD1 for D (5 bases). Per germline, CDR1 SGHAT and CDR2 FQNNGV. The CDR3 runs to 15 residues. V gave up 5 bases and J gave up 5 bases, with 18 bases separating them. CDR3 loop: CASSPGVRGRTEAFF. The CDR3, as DNA: TGTGCCAGCAGCCCGGGGGTTAGAGGGCGGACTGAAGCTTTCTTT.

The chain recombines TRBV6-5 with TRBJ2-5; TRBD1 matches at 8 bases. The last part of the DNA fits TRBJ2-7 better; the J call may be wrong. CDR1 and CDR2 from the germline V gene are MNHEY and SVGAGI. This CDR3 is built from 15 residues. The DNA of the CDR3 is TGTGCCAGCAGTTACTCCAGGACAGGGAACTACGAGCAGTACTTC. This encodes CASSYSRTGNYEQYF.